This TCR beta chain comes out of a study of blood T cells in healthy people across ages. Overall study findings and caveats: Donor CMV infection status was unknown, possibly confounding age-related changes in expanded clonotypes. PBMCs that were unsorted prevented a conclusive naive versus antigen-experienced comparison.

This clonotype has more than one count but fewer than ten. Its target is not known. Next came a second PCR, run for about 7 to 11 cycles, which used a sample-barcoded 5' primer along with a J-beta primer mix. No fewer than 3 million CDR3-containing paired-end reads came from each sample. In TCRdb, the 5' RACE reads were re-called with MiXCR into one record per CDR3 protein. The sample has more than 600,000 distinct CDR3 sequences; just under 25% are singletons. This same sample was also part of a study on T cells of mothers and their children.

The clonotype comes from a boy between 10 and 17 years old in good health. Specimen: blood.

In nucleotides, the CDR3 is TGCGCCAGCAGGTCGGCAGGAGGAGAGACCCAGTACTTC. It encodes CASRSAGGETQYF. The chain couples TRBV4-1 to TRBJ2-5; the D gene is possibly TRBD2 (5 bases). The CDR3 covers 13 residues. Trimming pared 6 bases from V and 4 bases from J, leaving 12 bases between. Germline V gene data show CDR1 as MGHRA and CDR2 as YSYEKL.